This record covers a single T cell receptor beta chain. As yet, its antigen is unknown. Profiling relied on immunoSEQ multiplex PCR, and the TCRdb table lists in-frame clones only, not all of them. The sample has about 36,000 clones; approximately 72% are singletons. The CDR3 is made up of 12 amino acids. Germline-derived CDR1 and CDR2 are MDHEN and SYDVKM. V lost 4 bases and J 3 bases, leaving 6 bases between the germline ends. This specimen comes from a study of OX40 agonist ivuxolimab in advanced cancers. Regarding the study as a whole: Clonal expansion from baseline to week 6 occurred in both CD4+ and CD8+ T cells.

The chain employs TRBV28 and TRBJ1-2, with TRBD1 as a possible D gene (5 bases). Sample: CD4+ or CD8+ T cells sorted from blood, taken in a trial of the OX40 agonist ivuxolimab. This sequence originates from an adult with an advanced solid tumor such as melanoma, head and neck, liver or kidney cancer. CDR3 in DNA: TGTGCCAGCAGTTGGGGGGACTATGGCTACACCTTC. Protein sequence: CASSWGDYGYTF.